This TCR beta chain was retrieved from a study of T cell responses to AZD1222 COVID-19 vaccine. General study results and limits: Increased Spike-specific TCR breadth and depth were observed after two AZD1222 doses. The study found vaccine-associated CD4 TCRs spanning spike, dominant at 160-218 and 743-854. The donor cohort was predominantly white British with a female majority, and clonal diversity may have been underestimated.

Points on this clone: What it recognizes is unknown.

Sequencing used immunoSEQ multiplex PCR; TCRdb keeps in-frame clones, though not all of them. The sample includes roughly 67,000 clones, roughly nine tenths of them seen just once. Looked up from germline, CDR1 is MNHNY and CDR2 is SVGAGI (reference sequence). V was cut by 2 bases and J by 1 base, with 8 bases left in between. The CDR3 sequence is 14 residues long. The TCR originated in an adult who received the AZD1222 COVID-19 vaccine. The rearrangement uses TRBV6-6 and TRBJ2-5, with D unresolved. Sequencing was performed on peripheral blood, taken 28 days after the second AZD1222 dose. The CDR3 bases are TGTGCCAGCAGTTACGCCGGCCTCCAAGAGACCCAGTACTTC. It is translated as CASSYAGLQETQYF.